Listed here are 20 T cell receptor beta chains from one sample, sequenced in a study of vaccination and CD4 T cells after COVID-19. Sequencing of cultured CD4+ T cell DNA used the Oncomine TCR Beta short-read assay. TCRdb recomputed calls from the PCR reads with MiXCR, one row per CDR3 protein. The data show tens of thousands of distinct CDR3 sequences, about 50% seen once. Their antigens remain unidentified. Indicated treatment: approximately nine-day PBMC culture with coronavirus spike peptide pools or control peptides (ViraFEST assay). What was sequenced was CD4+ T cells from blood, cultured in vitro. The origin of the receptors is a human donor who had recovered from COVID-19.

This rearrangement joins TRBV6-5 to TRBJ1-5; tentative D call: TRBD1 (5 bases). This CDR3 is 16 amino acids long. Germline CDR1 MNHEY, CDR2 SVGAGI. Trimming removed 2 bases at V and 3 bases at J, with 14 bases between. The CDR3 sequence: CASSYPTGTINQPQHF. The CDR3 DNA is TGTGCCAGCAGTTACCCGACCGGGACCATCAATCAGCCCCAGCATTTT.

Only a few counts were recorded for this clonotype. V gene TRBV11-3 combines with J gene TRBJ2-3; TRBD1 might be the D (5 bases). The length of the CDR3 is 12 residues. Trimming stripped 6 bases from V and 2 bases from J, with 6 bases between. Germline V CDR1 and CDR2: SGHNT, YENEEA. The CDR3 reads CASRQATDTQYF. In DNA, the CDR3 is TGTGCCAGCAGACAGGCCACAGATACGCAGTATTTT.

This chain uses TRBV28 with TRBJ2-2; tentatively, D is TRBD1 (6 bases). Trimming cost V 6 bases and J 0 bases, with 14 bases left between them. Germline V CDR1 and CDR2: MDHEN, SYDVKM. The CDR3 is 16 residues long. The CDR3 region has the DNA TGTGCCAGCAGAGGTGCACAGGGCGCGAACACCGGGGAGCTGTTTTTT. Encoded protein: CASRGAQGANTGELFF.

The chain combines TRBV20-1 with TRBJ1-5; unclear D gene. The length of the CDR3 is 15 residues. The germline V and J ends were trimmed by 1 base and 2 bases, with 12 bases remaining between them. Germline V CDR1 and CDR2: DFQATT, SNEGSKA (reference sequence). CDR3 sequence (DNA): TGCAGTGCTAGAGCTCTCCAATCGGGCAATCAGCCCCAGCATTTT. It is translated as CSARALQSGNQPQHF.

This clonotype has just a few counts. The J gene is TRBJ1-5, the V gene TRBV6-1; 8 positions agree with TRBD1. V gave up 0 bases and J gave up 5 bases; unmatched junction bases: 12. Germline V CDR1 and CDR2: MNHNS, SASEGT. The CDR3 totals 18 residues. The CDR3 loop is CASSEAVGGQGKHQPQHF. CDR3 DNA sequence: TGTGCCAGCAGTGAAGCGGTCGGTGGACAGGGAAAGCATCAGCCCCAGCATTTT.

This clonotype has only a few counts. The V and J genes are TRBV7-9 and TRBJ2-5; D is undetermined. Germline values: CDR1 SEHNR, CDR2 FQNEAQ (reference sequence). The length of the CDR3 is 16 residues. Trimming pared 0 bases from V and 5 bases from J, leaving 16 bases between. The CDR3 nucleotides read TGTGCCAGCAGCTTAGCGCTCGGTTTTGGTCTGGAGACCCAGTACTTC. This encodes CASSLALGFGLETQYF.

The chain combines TRBV7-9 with TRBJ2-7; 13 bases line up with TRBD2. The V gene end was trimmed by 5 bases and the J gene end by 5 bases; junction bases not matched to a gene: 9. The CDR3 is 16 amino acids. Germline-derived CDR1 and CDR2 are SEHNR and FQNEAQ (reference sequence). As DNA, the CDR3 is TGTGCCAGCAGCAAAGAGGGACTAGCGGGAAGCGACGAGCAGTACTTC. It codes for CASSKEGLAGSDEQYF.

There are a few counts of this clonotype. V and J are TRBV6-2 or TRBV6-3 and TRBJ2-1; TRBD2 agrees at 9 bases. Germline loops: CDR1 MNHEY, CDR2 SVGEGT. The trim removed 7 bases at V and 9 bases at J, leaving 13 bases unmatched. This CDR3 has 15 amino acids. The CDR3 sequence is CASTETPRLAVEQFF. The CDR3 DNA is TGTGCCAGCACCGAGACCCCACGACTAGCGGTTGAGCAGTTCTTC.

The CDR3 nucleotides read TGTGCCATCAGTGCACCTGGAAACACCATATATTTT. This codes for CAISAPGNTIYF. The chain is built from TRBV10-3 and TRBJ1-3; D gene ambiguous. CDR1 ENHRY and CDR2 SYGVKD come from the germline V gene. V was clipped by 4 bases and J by 2 bases, with 3 bases between them. The CDR3 loop spans 12 amino acids.

This chain joins TRBV29-1 and TRBJ1-1; a possible D gene is TRBD1 (5 bases). V lost 6 bases and J lost 4, with 15 bases in between. The CDR3 is 13 residues long. Germline lookup yields CDR1 SQVTM and CDR2 ANQGSEA. The CDR3 nucleotides read TGCAGCGTCGCCCAGGGACTGGGCACTGAAGCTTTCTTT. Residues: CSVAQGLGTEAFF.

This clonotype was observed a few times. The V gene is TRBV12-3 or TRBV12-4, the J gene TRBJ1-1, with TRBD1 as a possible D gene (5 bases). V was pared by 4 bases and J by 1 base, with 16 bases between. This CDR3 contains 16 residues. The CDR3 DNA follows: TGTGCCAGCAGTTCCTTCCGGGGCTCTTCGAACACTGAAGCTTTCTTT. Protein product: CASSSFRGSSNTEAFF.

The chain combines TRBV25-1 with TRBJ2-1; TRBD2 is a possible D gene (6 bases). Deletions cut 5 bases from V and 5 bases from J, with 19 bases between. The CDR3 consists of 16 residues. The V gene's germline CDR1 is MGHDK and CDR2 SYGVNS. The CDR3 nucleotides are TGTGCCAGCAGTTCGTACGGGGGAGGAAAACACAATGAGCAGTTCTTC. This codes for CASSSYGGGKHNEQFF.

This clonotype was seen only a few times. The chain recombines TRBV6-2 or TRBV6-3 with TRBJ1-2; 8 nucleotides line up with TRBD1. Germline CDR1 is MNHEY and CDR2 is SVGEGT. Trimming cost V 0 bases and J 10 bases; bases outside gene matches: 4. The CDR3 covers 13 residues. The DNA for the CDR3 is TGTGCCAGCAGTTACTCAGGGGACAGGATCTACACCTTC. This encodes CASSYSGDRIYTF.

The chain employs TRBV10-3 and TRBJ1-5, with D possibly matching TRBD1 (5 bases). This CDR3 is built from 15 residues. V shed 2 bases and J shed 6 bases, with 14 bases lying between them. From germline, CDR1 is ENHRY and CDR2 SYGVKD. The CDR3 DNA is TGTGCCATCAGTGAGGGTTCAGGGTACAGTCAGCCCCAGCATTTT. It yields the protein CAISEGSGYSQPQHF.

The chain couples TRBV6-2 or TRBV6-3 to TRBJ2-7, with D tentatively TRBD1 or TRBD2 (6 bases each). This CDR3 is 13 amino acids long. Per germline, CDR1 MNHEY and CDR2 SVGEGT. V was clipped by 5 bases and J by 6 bases, with 14 bases between them. DNA of the CDR3: TGTGCCAGCAGTGGGGTCGGGGGCCCCGAGCAGTACTTC. This gives the protein CASSGVGGPEQYF.

The sample holds one count of this clonotype. J is TRBJ2-2 and V is TRBV5-1; no clear D. Germline CDR1 is SGHRS and CDR2 is YFSETQ. The CDR3 sequence is 17 residues long. Trimming left V 2 bases short and J 2 bases short, with 16 bases between. In DNA form, the CDR3 reads TGCGCCAGCAGCTTAAGGTCCGGAACACCAAACACCGGGGAGCTGTTTTTT. Amino acids: CASSLRSGTPNTGELFF. Drawing the rest from reference TRBV5-1 and TRBJ2-2, the complete variable domain is KAGVTQTPRYLIKTRGQQVTLSCSPISGHRSVSWYQQTPGQGLQFLFEYFSETQRNKGNFPGRFSGRQFSNSRSEMNVSTLELGDSALYLCASSLRSGTPNTGELFFGEGSRLTVL.

The V gene is TRBV4-2, the J gene TRBJ2-7, with 7 bases lining up with TRBD1. This CDR3 has 17 amino acids. The V segment lost 0 bases and the J segment 7 bases; nucleotides outside the gene matches: 15. The V gene's germline CDR1 is LGHNA and CDR2 YNFKEQ. CDR3 sequence reads: CASSQDRDSPSVREQYF. CDR3 coding DNA: TGTGCCAGCAGCCAAGATCGGGACAGCCCCAGTGTGAGAGAGCAGTACTTC.

The rearrangement uses TRBV30 and TRBJ2-5; D may be TRBD1 or TRBD2 (5 bases each). Germline V gene sequence: CDR1 GTSNPN, CDR2 SVGIG (reference sequence). There are 12 residues in the CDR3. This chain's CDR3 is CAWGTPQETQYF. The CDR3 coding sequence is TGTGCTTGGGGGACGCCGCAAGAGACCCAGTACTTC.

The chain carries TRBV6-2 or TRBV6-3 and TRBJ1-1; D possibly corresponds to TRBD1 (6 bases). The V gene lost 7 bases and the J gene lost 6 bases, with 18 bases spanning the gap. Looked up from germline, CDR1 is MNHEY and CDR2 is SVGEGT. The CDR3 contains 14 residues. CDR3 sequence reads: CASTDLGQIAEAFF. CDR3 DNA sequence: TGTGCCAGCACCGACCTGGGACAAATCGCTGAAGCTTTCTTT.

The V gene is TRBV7-2, the J gene TRBJ2-3; perhaps TRBD2 as D (6 bases). The ends were cut back, 5 bases at V and 14 bases at J, with 20 bases in the middle. The CDR3 has 13 amino acids. Germline V gene sequence: CDR1 SGHTA, CDR2 FQGNSA. The CDR3 DNA reads TGTGCCAGCAGCCTGCGTATAGCGACTAGACGGTATTTT. Residues: CASSLRIATRRYF.